This TCR beta chain comes out of a study of OX40 agonist ivuxolimab in advanced cancers. Describing the broader study: Ivuxolimab, which targeted the costimulatory receptor OX40 (CD134), was an agonistic, fully human IgG2 monoclonal antibody. Intravenous ivuxolimab was administered to patients every 2 weeks at six dose levels: 0.01, 0.1, 0.3, 1.5, 3 and 10 mg/kg. Among the approximately 54 dose-escalation patients, approximately 20 had hepatocellular carcinoma, around 15 melanoma, 9 renal cell carcinoma and 9 head and neck cancer. A male proportion of 82.7% and a mean age of 60 years, ranging from roughly 23 to 90, were recorded for the dose-escalation cohort. Patients were allowed to have had prior anti-PD-1, anti-PD-L1 or anti-CTLA-4 therapy, and roughly 40% of the dose-escalation patients had been treated with checkpoint inhibitors. Partial responses were achieved by three dose-escalation patients, of whom one had hepatocellular carcinoma and two had cutaneous melanoma. Peripheral TCRbeta sequencing was intended to test whether TCR sequence diversity was altered and clonal T-cell expansion was caused by ivuxolimab. The paper describes the monotherapy dose-escalation part (N ≈ 52 patients) of the phase I trial of ivuxolimab. Findings and caveats that apply to the study as a whole: At doses of 0.1 to 3.0 mg/kg, clonal expansion of both CD4+ and CD8+ blood T cells was observed from baseline to week 6. The antigen specificity of the peripheral T cells that underwent clonal expansion was not determined. Low levels of normalized T-cell clonal expansion were also seen in some patients who did not respond. On average, CD8+ T cells showed more expanded clones than CD4+ T cells after ivuxolimab. In the 0.1-3.0 mg/kg groups, partial responders had among the lowest normalized peripheral clonal expansion, particularly in CD8+ T cells.

For sequencing of the TCRbeta CDR3 region, genomic DNA was extracted from the sorted cells. The immunoSEQ Assay was used for sequencing of TCRbeta CDR3 regions. In TCRdb, the immuneACCESS table is reduced to in-frame sequences with V and J assigned. These tables do not hold every clone; where another copy was compared, an unresolved V gene accounts for under half, and the others remain unexplained. This sample holds tens of thousands of clones; 80% to 85% were observed only once. The ten most abundant clones make up 18% of the sample. Patients with a history of autoimmune disease or receiving systemic immunosuppression were excluded from the trial. In every dose cohort, peripheral blood was drawn for TCR sequencing at baseline, cycle 4 day 1, and cycle 7 day 1. The samples were taken from a phase I, first-in-human, multicenter, open-label dose-escalation trial of ivuxolimab. Adults with locally advanced or metastatic head and neck squamous cell, hepatocellular, melanoma or renal cell carcinoma were enrolled in the trial. Before TCR sequencing, CD4+ T cells and CD8+ T cells were sorted from peripheral blood as separate populations.

Of note for this clone: What this receptor recognizes is not known. Base qualities are not provided; no much larger clone lies one nucleotide away.

Sequencing used CD4+ or CD8+ T cells sorted from blood, obtained in a trial of the OX40 agonist ivuxolimab. The receptor was isolated from an adult with an advanced solid tumor such as melanoma, head and neck, liver or kidney cancer.

The DNA sequence reads TGTGCCAGCAGCTTAGGTCAGGCTGCCACTGAAGCTTTCTTT. It translates as CASSLGQAATEAFF. The chain joins TRBV11-2 to TRBJ1-1; there is no confident call for the D gene. V is cut by 1 base and J by 4 bases, and the space between the germline ends is 10 bases. CDR1 and CDR2 (SGHAT, FQNNGV) derive from the germline V gene. The CDR3 contains 14 residues, cysteine and phenylalanine counted. Only CDR3 DNA remains: 42 bases, in frame from the first base.